This TCR beta chain was identified in a study of T-cell memory formation after mild COVID-19. Study-wide context: The TCR clusters were mostly specific to one donor.

This clonotype was detected only a few times. What it recognizes is unknown. Constant-segment primers were used for 5'RACE, and the resulting TCR alpha and TCR beta cDNA libraries carried sample barcodes and UMIs. TCRdb reanalysed the 5' RACE reads using MiXCR and keeps one entry per CDR3 protein. The data show about 140,000 distinct CDR3 sequences, roughly 14% seen once. Study-wide findings and caveats: Largely, contracting CD4+ clones fell within CM and EM, and contracting CD8+ clones within EMRA.

The origin of this receptor is an adult woman who had mild COVID-19 (a few samples of this study predate the infection). Cell type and time point are not known. The source material was PBMCs or a T cell subset sorted from them (not recorded which).

This chain's CDR3 is CASSPPGNTIYF. The DNA of the CDR3 is TGCGCCAGCAGTCCACCCGGAAACACCATATATTTT. V is TRBV5-1 and J is TRBJ1-3; D is unresolved. The CDR3 runs to 12 residues. V was clipped by 5 bases and J by 4 bases, with 7 bases between them. CDR1 is SGHRS, CDR2 YFSETQ, per germline.